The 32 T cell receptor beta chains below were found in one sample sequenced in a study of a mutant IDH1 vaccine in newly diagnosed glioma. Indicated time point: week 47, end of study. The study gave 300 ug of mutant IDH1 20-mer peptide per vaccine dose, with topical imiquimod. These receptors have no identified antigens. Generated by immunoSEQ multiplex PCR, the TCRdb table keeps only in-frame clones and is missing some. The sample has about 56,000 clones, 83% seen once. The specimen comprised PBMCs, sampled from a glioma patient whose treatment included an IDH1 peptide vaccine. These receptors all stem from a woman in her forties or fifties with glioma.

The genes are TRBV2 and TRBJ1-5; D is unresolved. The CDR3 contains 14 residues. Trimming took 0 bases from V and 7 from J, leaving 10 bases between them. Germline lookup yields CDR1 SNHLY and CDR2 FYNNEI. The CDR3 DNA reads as TGTGCCAGCAGTGAAGCACGCCCGAACCAGCCCCAGCATTTT. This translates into CASSEARPNQPQHF.

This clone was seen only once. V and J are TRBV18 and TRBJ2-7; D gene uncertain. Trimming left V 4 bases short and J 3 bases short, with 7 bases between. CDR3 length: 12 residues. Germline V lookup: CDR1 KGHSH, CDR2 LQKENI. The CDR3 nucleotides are TGTGCCAGCTCACTTGTCGGCTACGAGCAGTACTTC. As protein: CASSLVGYEQYF.

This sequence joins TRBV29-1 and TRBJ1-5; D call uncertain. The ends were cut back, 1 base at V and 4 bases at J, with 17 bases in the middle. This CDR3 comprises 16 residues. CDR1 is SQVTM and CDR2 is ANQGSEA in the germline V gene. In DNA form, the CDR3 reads TGCAGCGTTGAAGGGGTGGAAATATGGGCTAATCAGCCCCAGCATTTT. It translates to CSVEGVEIWANQPQHF. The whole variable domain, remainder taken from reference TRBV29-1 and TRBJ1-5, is SAVISQKPSRDICQRGTSLTIQCQVDSQVTMMFWYRQQPGQSLTLIATANQGSEATYESGFVIDKFPISRPNLTFSTLTVSNMSPEDSSIYLCSVEGVEIWANQPQHFGDGTRLSIL.

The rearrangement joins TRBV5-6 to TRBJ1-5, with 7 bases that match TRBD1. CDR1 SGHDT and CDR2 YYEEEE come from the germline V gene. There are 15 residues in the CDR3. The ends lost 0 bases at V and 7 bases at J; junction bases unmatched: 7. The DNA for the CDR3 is TGTGCCAGCAGCTTGGTGGCAGGGGGGCAGCAGCCCCAGCATTTT. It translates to CASSLVAGGQQPQHF. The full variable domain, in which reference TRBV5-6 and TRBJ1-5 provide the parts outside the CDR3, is DAGVTQSPTHLIKTRGQQVTLRCSPKSGHDTVSWYQQALGQGPQFIFQYYEEEERQRGNFPDRFSGHQFPNYSSELNVNALLLGDSALYLCASSLVAGGQQPQHFGDGTRLSIL.

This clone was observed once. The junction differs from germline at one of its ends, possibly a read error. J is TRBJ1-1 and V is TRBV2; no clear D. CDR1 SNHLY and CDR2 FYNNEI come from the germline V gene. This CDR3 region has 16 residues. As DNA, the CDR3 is TGTGCCAGCAGAGAAGGCGGTGAGGTGGGAAACACTGAAGCTTTCTTT. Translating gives CASREGGEVGNTEAFF.

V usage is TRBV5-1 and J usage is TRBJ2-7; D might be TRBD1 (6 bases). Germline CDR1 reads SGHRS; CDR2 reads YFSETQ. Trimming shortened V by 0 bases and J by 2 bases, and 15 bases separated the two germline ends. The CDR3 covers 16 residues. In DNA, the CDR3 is TGCGCCAGCAGCTTGGCCGGAGACAGGCTCACCTACGAGCAGTACTTC. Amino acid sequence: CASSLAGDRLTYEQYF. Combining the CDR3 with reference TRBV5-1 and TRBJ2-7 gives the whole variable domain KAGVTQTPRYLIKTRGQQVTLSCSPISGHRSVSWYQQTPGQGLQFLFEYFSETQRNKGNFPGRFSGRQFSNSRSEMNVSTLELGDSALYLCASSLAGDRLTYEQYFGPGTRLTVT.

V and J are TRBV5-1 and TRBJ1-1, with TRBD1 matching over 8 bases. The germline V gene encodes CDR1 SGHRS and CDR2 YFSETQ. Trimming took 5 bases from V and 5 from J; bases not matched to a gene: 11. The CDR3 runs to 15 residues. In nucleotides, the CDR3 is TGCGCCAGCAGGGTCCGGGACAGGACTCCAACTGAAGCTTTCTTT. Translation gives CASRVRDRTPTEAFF.

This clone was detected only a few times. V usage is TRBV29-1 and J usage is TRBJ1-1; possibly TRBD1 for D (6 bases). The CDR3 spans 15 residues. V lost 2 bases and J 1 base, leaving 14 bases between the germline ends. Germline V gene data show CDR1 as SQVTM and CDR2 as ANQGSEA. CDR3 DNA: TGCAGCGTTGAAAACCTTAGGACAGAGAACACTGAAGCTTTCTTT. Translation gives CSVENLRTENTEAFF. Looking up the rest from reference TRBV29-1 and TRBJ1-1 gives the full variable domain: SAVISQKPSRDICQRGTSLTIQCQVDSQVTMMFWYRQQPGQSLTLIATANQGSEATYESGFVIDKFPISRPNLTFSTLTVSNMSPEDSSIYLCSVENLRTENTEAFFGQGTRLTVV.

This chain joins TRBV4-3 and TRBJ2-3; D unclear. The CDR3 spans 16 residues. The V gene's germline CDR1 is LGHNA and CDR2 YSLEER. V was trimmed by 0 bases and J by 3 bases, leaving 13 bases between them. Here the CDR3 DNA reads TGCGCCAGCAGCCAAGATGTAGTCTTGGGGACAGATACGCAGTATTTT. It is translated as CASSQDVVLGTDTQYF.

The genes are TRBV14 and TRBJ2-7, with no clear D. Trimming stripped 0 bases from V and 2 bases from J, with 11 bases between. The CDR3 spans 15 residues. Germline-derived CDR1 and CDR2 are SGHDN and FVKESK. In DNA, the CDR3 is TGTGCCAGCAGCCAAGACCTAGACCGCACCTACGAGCAGTACTTC. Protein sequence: CASSQDLDRTYEQYF.

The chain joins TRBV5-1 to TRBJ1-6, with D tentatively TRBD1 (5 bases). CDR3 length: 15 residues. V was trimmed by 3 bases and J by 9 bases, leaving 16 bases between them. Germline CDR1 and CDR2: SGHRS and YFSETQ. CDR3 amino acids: CASSSTGSEGSPLHF. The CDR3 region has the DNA TGCGCCAGCAGCTCTACAGGATCAGAGGGTTCACCCCTCCACTTT. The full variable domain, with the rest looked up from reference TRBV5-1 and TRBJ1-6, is KAGVTQTPRYLIKTRGQQVTLSCSPISGHRSVSWYQQTPGQGLQFLFEYFSETQRNKGNFPGRFSGRQFSNSRSEMNVSTLELGDSALYLCASSSTGSEGSPLHFGNGTRLTVT.

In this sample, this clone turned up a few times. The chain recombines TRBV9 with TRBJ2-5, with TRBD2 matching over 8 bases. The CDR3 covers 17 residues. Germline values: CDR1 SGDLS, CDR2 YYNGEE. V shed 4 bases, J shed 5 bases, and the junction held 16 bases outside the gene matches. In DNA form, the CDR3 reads TGTGCCAGCAGCCCTCCCGCGGGGGGAAGGGAGCGCGAGACCCAGTACTTC. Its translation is CASSPPAGGRERETQYF.

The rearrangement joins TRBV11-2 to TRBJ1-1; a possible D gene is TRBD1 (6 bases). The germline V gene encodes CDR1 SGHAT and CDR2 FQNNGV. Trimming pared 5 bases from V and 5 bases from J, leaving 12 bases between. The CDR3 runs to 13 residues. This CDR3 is CASSEGEGTEAFF. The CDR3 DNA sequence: TGTGCCAGCAGCGAGGGGGAAGGGACTGAAGCTTTCTTT.

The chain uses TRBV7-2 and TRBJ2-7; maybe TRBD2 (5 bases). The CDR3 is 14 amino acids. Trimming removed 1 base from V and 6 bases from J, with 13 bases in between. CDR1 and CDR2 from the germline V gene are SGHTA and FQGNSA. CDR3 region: CASSLEWLAGEQYF. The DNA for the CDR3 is TGTGCCAGCAGCTTAGAGTGGCTAGCTGGCGAGCAGTACTTC.

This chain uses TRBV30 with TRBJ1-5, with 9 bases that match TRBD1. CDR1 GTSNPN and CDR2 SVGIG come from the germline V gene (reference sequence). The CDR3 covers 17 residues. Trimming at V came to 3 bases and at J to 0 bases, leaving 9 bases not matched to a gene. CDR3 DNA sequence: TGTGCCTGGAGGGTCCCTGGGACAGGGAATAGCAATCAGCCCCAGCATTTT. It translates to CAWRVPGTGNSNQPQHF.

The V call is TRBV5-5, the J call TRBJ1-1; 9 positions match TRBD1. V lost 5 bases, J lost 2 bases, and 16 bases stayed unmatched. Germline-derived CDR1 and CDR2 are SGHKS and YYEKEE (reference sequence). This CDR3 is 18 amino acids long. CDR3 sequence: CASRFGQGSPALNTEAFF. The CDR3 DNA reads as TGTGCCAGCAGATTTGGACAGGGGAGTCCCGCGCTTAACACTGAAGCTTTCTTT.

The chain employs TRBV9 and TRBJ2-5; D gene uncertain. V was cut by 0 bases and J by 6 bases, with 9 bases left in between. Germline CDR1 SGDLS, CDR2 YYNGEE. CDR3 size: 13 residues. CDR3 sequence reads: CASSVGPIQTQYF. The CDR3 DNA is TGTGCCAGCAGCGTAGGTCCGATTCAGACCCAGTACTTC.

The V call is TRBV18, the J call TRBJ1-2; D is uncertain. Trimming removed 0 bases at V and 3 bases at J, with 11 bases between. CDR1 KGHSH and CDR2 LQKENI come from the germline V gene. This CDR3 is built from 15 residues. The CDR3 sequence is CASSPPDPGYYGYTF. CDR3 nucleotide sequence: TGTGCCAGCTCACCACCTGACCCTGGCTACTATGGCTACACCTTC.

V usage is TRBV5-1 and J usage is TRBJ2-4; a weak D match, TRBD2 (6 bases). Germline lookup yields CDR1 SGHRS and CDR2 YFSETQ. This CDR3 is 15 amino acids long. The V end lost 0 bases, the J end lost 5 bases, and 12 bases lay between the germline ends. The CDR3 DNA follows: TGCGCCAGCAGCTTGGACCAGGGAGGCCAAAACATTCAGTACTTC. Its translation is CASSLDQGGQNIQYF. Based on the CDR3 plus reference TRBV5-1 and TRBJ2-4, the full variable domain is KAGVTQTPRYLIKTRGQQVTLSCSPISGHRSVSWYQQTPGQGLQFLFEYFSETQRNKGNFPGRFSGRQFSNSRSEMNVSTLELGDSALYLCASSLDQGGQNIQYFGAGTRLSVL.

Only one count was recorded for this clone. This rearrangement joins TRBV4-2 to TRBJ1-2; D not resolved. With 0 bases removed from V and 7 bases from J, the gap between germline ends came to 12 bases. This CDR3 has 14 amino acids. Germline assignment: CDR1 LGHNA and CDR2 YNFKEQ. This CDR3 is CASSQDRTFPGYTF. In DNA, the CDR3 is TGTGCCAGCAGCCAAGACCGGACGTTCCCTGGCTACACCTTC.

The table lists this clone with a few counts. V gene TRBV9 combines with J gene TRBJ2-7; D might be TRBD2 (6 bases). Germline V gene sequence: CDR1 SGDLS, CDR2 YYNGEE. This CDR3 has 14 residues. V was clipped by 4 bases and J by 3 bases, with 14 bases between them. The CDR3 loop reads CASSPRGASYEQYF. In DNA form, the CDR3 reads TGTGCCAGCAGCCCACGCGGGGCGAGCTACGAGCAGTACTTC.

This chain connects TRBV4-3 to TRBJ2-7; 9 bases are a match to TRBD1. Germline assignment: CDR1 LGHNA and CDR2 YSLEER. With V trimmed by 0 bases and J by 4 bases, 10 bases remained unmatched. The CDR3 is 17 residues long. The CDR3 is CASSQDSGGDRVYEQYF. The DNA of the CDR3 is TGCGCCAGCAGCCAAGATTCAGGTGGGGACAGGGTTTACGAGCAGTACTTC.

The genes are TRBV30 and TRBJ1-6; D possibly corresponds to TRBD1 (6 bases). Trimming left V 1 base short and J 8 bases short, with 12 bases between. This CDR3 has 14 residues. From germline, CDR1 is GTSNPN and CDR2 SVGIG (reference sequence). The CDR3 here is CAWSGPGDHSPLHF. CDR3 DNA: TGTGCCTGGAGTGGACCAGGGGATCATTCACCCCTCCACTTT.

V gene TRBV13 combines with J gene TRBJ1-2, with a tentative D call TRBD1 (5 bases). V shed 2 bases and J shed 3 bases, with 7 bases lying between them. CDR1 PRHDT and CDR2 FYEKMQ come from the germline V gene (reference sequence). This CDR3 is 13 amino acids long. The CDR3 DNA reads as TGTGCCAGCAGCTTATCAGGGTACTATGGCTACACCTTC. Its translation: CASSLSGYYGYTF.

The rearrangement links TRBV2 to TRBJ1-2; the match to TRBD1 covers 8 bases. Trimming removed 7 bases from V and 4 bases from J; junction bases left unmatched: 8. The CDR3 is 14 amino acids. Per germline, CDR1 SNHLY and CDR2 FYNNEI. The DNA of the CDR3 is TGTGCCAGCATTCCCGGGACAGGAGTCTATGGCTACACCTTC. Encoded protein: CASIPGTGVYGYTF.

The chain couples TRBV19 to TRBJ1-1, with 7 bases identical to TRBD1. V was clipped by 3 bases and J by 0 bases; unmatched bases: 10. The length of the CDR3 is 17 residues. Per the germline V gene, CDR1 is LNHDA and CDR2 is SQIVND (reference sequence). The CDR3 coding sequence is TGTGCCAGTAGTATGGGAGGGGGCGAAAACTTGAACACTGAAGCTTTCTTT. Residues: CASSMGGGENLNTEAFF.

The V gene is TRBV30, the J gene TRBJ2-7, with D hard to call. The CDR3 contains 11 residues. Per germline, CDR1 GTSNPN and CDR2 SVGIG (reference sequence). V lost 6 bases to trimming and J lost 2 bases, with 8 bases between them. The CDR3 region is CACRTPYEQYF. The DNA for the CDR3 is TGTGCCTGCCGAACCCCCTACGAGCAGTACTTC.

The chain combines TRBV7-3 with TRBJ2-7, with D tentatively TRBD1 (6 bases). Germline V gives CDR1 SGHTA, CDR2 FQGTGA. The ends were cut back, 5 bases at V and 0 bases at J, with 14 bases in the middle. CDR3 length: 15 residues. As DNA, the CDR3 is TGTGCCAGCAGCCCCTCGGGACACCGCTCCTACGAGCAGTACTTC. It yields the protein CASSPSGHRSYEQYF.

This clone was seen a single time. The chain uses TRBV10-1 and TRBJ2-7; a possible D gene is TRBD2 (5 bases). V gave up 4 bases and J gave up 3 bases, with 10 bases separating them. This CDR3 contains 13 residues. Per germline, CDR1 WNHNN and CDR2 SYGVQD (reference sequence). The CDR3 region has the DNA TGCGCCAGCAGTGCTCTTCGGGGCTACGAGCAGTACTTC. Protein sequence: CASSALRGYEQYF.

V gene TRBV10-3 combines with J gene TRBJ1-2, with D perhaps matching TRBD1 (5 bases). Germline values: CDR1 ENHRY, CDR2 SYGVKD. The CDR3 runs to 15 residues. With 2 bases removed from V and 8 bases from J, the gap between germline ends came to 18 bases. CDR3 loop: CAISEVHGGFGGYTF. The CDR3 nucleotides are TGTGCCATCAGTGAGGTCCACGGGGGGTTTGGCGGCTACACCTTC.

Here the CDR3 reads CASSPGQVGNEQFF. The CDR3 DNA reads TGTGCCAGCTCACCGGGACAGGTGGGAAATGAGCAGTTCTTC. The chain has TRBV18 and TRBJ2-1; 8 nucleotides agree with TRBD1. CDR1 and CDR2 from the germline V gene are KGHSH and LQKENI. Trimming removed 3 bases from V and 7 bases from J; junction bases left unmatched: 5. The CDR3 covers 14 residues.

As DNA, the CDR3 is TGTGCCAGCTCACAGGACATCTCCTACGAGCAGTACTTC. Translating gives CASSQDISYEQYF. V is TRBV18 and J is TRBJ2-7; TRBD1 is a possible D gene (5 bases). The CDR3 covers 13 residues. V lost 4 bases to trimming and J lost 0 bases, with 7 bases between them. The germline V gene has CDR1 KGHSH and CDR2 LQKENI.